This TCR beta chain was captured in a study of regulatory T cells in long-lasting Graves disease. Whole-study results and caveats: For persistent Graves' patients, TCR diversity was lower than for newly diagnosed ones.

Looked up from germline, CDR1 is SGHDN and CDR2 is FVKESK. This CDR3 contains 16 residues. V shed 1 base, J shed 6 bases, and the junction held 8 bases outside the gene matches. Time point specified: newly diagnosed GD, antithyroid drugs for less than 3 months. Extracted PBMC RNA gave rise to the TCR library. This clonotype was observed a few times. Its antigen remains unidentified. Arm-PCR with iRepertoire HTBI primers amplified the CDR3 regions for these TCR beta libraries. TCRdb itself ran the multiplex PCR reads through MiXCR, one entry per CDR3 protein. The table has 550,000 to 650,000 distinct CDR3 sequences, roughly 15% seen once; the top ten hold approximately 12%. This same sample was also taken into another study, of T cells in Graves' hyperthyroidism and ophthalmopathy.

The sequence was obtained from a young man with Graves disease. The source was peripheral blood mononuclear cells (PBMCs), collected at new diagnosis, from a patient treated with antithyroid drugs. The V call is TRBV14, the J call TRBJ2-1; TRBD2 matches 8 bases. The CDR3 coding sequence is TGTGCCAGCAGCCAAGGTCTGGGACTAGTCGCCAATGAGCAGTTCTTC. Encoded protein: CASSQGLGLVANEQFF.